This TCR beta chain was obtained from a study of blood T cell repertoires in COVID-19. Per the study methods: Reference gene primer amplification gave nucleated cell count estimates. Profiled with immunoSEQ multiplex PCR; TCRdb holds only in-frame clones, not every one. From that table come the V and J calls and clone size; the DNA was used to work out D and trimming. The repertoire holds 170,000 or so clones, approximately 79% seen once, with approximately 27% in the top ten. The V and J ends lost 9 bases and 6 bases, in that order; junction bases with no gene match: 11. The germline V gene has CDR1 MDHEN and CDR2 SYDVKM. The length of the CDR3 is 14 residues.

This chain connects TRBV28 to TRBJ2-7, with 10 positions matching TRBD1. The clonotype originates from a woman aged 70-85 years with acute or convalescent COVID-19. Sequenced input: peripheral blood. DNA of the CDR3: TGTGCCAGTAGGGACAGGGGCCCCTTTGGCGAGCAGTACTTC. This codes for CASRDRGPFGEQYF.